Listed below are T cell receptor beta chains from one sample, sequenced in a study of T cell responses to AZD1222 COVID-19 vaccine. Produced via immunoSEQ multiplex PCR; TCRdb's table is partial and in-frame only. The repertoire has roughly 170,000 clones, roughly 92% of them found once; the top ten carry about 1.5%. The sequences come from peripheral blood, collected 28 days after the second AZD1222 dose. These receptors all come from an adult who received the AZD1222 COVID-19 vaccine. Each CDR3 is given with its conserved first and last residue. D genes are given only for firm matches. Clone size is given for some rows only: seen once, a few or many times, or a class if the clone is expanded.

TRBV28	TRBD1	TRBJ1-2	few	TGTGCCAGCAGTCCGTTTGGGACAGGGTATCAGGGCTACACCTTC	CASSPFGTGYQGYTF
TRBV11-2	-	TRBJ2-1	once	TGTGCCAGCAGTAGAAGGGGTACGGCAGGCAATGAGCAGTTCTTC	CASSRRGTAGNEQFF
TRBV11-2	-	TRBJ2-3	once	TGTGCCAGCAGCTTAGCTGGTGGGGATACGCAGTATTTT	CASSLAGGDTQYF
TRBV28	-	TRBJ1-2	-	TGTGCCAGCAGTTTCGGCGGCAGCGAGGTCCATGGCTACACCTTC	CASSFGGSEVHGYTF
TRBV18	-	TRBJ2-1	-	TGTGCCAGCTCGTCGTATTTGGATTACAATGAGCAGTTCTTC	CASSSYLDYNEQFF
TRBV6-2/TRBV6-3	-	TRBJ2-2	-	TGTGCCAGCAGTCGGGACGGGAACACCGGGGAGCTGTTTTTT	CASSRDGNTGELFF
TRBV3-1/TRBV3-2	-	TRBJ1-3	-	TGTGCCAGCAGCCAACAGACTGGAAACACCATATATTTT	CASSQQTGNTIYF
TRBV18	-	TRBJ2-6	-	TGTGCCAGCTCACAGTCCGTTGGGCAGGGACTCTCTGGGGCCAACGTCCTGACTTTC	CASSQSVGQGLSGANVLTF
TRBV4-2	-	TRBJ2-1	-	TGTGCCAGCAGCCAAGATAGGGGTGGAGCTAGCGAGGACAATGAGCAGTTCTTC	CASSQDRGGASEDNEQFF
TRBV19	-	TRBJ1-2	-	TGTGCCAGTAGTATAAATACGTATGGCTACACCTTC	CASSINTYGYTF
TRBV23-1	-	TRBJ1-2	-	TGCGCCAGCAGTCACATGCCCGGGAGGCGCGGCTACACCTTC	CASSHMPGRRGYTF
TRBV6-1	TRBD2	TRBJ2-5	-	TGTGCCAGCAGTGAACACGGACTAGCGGGGGGGGGACAAGAGACCCAGTACTTC	CASSEHGLAGGGQETQYF
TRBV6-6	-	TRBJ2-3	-	TGTGCCAGCAGTTATGCACAGGGTAACACAGATACGCAGTATTTT	CASSYAQGNTDTQYF
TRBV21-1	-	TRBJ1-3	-	TGTGCCAGCAGGCTTTCTAGCACTGGGGGGGTTACGGGACAGCGCGGGTCTGGAAACACCATATATTTT	CASRLSSTGGVTGQRGSGNTIYF
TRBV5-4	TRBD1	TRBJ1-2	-	TGTGCCAGCAGTCCATTAGAAGACAGGGCTAACTATGGCTACACCTTC	CASSPLEDRANYGYTF
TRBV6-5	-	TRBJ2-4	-	TGTGCCAGCAGCCAACGTGGGGCAGAAAACATTCAGTACTTC	CASSQRGAENIQYF
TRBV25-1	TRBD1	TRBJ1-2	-	TGTGCCAGCCGAAGCGGGACAGCGATCCGCTACACCTTC	CASRSGTAIRYTF
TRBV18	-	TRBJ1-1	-	TGTGCCAGCTCACGATTCGCAGGGGACACTGAAGCTTTCTTT	CASSRFAGDTEAFF
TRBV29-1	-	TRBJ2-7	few	TGCAGCGCTCCCGGGACTCCTCCGAATGAGCAGTACTTC	CSAPGTPPNEQYF
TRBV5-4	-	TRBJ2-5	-	TGTGCCAGCAGCCGGGGGTCTAGTCCTCAAGAGACCCAGTACTTC	CASSRGSSPQETQYF
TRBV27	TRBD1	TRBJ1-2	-	TGTGCCAGCAGTCCACTGACAGGGTTCTATGGCTACACCTTC	CASSPLTGFYGYTF
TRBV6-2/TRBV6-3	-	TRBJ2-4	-	TGTGCCAGCAGTTACGCCGGACTGATCAAAAACATTCAGTACTTC	CASSYAGLIKNIQYF
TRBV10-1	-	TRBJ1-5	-	TGCGCCAGCAGTGGCCCAATTCCAGGAGGAGGGACCCTAGGGGAATTTTATAGCAATCAGCCCCAGCATTTT	CASSGPIPGGGTLGEFYSNQPQHF
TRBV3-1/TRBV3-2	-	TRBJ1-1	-	TGTGCCAGCAGCCCGCGGGGCACTGAAGCTTTCTTT	CASSPRGTEAFF
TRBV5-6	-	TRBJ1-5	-	TGTGCCAGCAGCTACAGGGATAGCAATCAGCCCCAGCATTTT	CASSYRDSNQPQHF
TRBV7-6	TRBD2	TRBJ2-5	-	TGTGCCAGCAGCTGGAGCGGGATACGGATGGAGACCCAGTACTTC	CASSWSGIRMETQYF
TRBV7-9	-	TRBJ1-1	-	TGTGCCAGCAGCCAGAGTACAGGGAGATCGAACACTGAAGCTTTCTTT	CASSQSTGRSNTEAFF
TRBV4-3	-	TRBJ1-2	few	TGCGCCAGCAGCCAAGAAATCCACTATGGCTACACCTTC	CASSQEIHYGYTF
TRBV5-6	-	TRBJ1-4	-	TGTGCCAGCAGACTACAGGGAAACTCTGAAAAACTGTTTTTT	CASRLQGNSEKLFF
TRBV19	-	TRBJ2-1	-	TGTGCCAGTAGTATTGTTGGGGTTCATGAGCAGTTCTTC	CASSIVGVHEQFF
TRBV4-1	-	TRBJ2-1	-	TGCGCCAGCAGCCAAGTTCATACGGGAGCTTACAATGAGCAGTTCTTC	CASSQVHTGAYNEQFF
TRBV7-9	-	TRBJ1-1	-	TGTGCCAGCAGCCCCAGAGGGGCAGCTTTCTTT	CASSPRGAAFF